This T cell receptor (beta chain) comes out of a study of blood T cells in healthy people across ages. Study-wide results and limits: Measured against age, TCR beta diversity per million T cells decreased in a roughly linear manner. Naive T cell percentage strongly correlated with TCR beta diversity. From one million sequenced T cells, diversity estimates were lower bounds. Aged donors had fewer naive CD4+ cells and lower diversity than long-lived donors.

Remarks on this clonotype: Antigen unknown.

CDR1 is SGHRS, CDR2 YFSETQ, per germline. The CDR3 is 16 residues long. The V segment lost 1 base and the J segment 8 bases; nucleotides outside the gene matches: 12. A sample-barcoded 5' primer and a J-beta primer mix were used in a second PCR of roughly 7 to 11 cycles. TCRdb ran MiXCR on the 5' RACE reads and lists one entry per CDR3 protein. Of 550,000 to 750,000 distinct CDR3 sequences in the sample, 20% to 25% were seen once. The receptor's source is a man in his sixties or seventies in good health. Sequenced input: blood. This chain links TRBV5-1 with TRBJ2-1, with TRBD2 matching 7 bases. The DNA for the CDR3 is TGCGCCAGCAGCTTGTTGGGCGGGAGCTTGATGGATGAGCAGTTCTTC. Protein: CASSLLGGSLMDEQFF. Filled out from reference TRBV5-1 and TRBJ2-1, the complete variable domain reads KAGVTQTPRYLIKTRGQQVTLSCSPISGHRSVSWYQQTPGQGLQFLFEYFSETQRNKGNFPGRFSGRQFSNSRSEMNVSTLELGDSALYLCASSLLGGSLMDEQFFGPGTRLTVL.